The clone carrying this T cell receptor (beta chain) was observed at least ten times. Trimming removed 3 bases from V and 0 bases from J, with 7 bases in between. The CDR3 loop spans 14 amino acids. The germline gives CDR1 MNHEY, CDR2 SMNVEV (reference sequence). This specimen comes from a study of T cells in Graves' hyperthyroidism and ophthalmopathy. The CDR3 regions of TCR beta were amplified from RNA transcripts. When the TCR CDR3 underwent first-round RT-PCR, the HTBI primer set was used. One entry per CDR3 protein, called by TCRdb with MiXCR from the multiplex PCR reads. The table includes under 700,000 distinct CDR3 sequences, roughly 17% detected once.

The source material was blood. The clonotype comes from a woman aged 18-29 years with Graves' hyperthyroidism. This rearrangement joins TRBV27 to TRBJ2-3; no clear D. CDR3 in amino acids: CASSFFDSTDTQYF. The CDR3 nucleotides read TGTGCCAGCAGTTTTTTTGACAGCACAGATACGCAGTATTTT.